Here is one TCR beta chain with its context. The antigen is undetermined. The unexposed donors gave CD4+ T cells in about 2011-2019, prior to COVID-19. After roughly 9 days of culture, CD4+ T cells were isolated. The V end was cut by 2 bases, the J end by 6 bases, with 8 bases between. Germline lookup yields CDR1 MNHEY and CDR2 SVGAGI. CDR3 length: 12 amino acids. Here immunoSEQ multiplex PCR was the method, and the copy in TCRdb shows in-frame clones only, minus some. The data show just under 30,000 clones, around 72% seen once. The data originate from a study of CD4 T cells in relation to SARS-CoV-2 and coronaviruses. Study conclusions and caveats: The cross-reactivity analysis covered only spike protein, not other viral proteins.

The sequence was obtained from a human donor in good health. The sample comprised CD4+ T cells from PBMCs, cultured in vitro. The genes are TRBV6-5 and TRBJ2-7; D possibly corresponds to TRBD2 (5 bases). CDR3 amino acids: CASSYAEGEQYF. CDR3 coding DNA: TGTGCCAGCAGTTACGCCGAGGGCGAGCAGTACTTC.